Shown below are 23 T cell receptor beta chains from a single sample sequenced in a study of blood T cells in healthy people across ages. For the second PCR, which ran for 7 to 11 cycles, a sample-barcoded 5' primer and a J-beta primer mix were used. TCRdb analysed the 5' RACE reads with MiXCR anew, one entry per CDR3 protein. The table lists 660,000 or so distinct CDR3 sequences, under 70% of them singletons. The sample was blood. These receptors came from a man in his sixties in good health.

V usage is TRBV29-1 and J usage is TRBJ2-1; D might be TRBD1 (6 bases). CDR1 is SQVTM, CDR2 ANQGSEA, per germline. V lost 5 bases to trimming and J lost 7 bases, with 15 bases between them. The CDR3 has 13 amino acids. Written as DNA, the CDR3 is TGCAGCGTTATCGTCCCAGGGGCTAATGAGCAGTTCTTC. It specifies CSVIVPGANEQFF.

This clonotype was observed at least ten times. This rearrangement joins TRBV20-1 to TRBJ2-5; 7 nucleotides match TRBD1. Germline V gene lookup returns CDR1 DFQATT and CDR2 SNEGSKA (reference sequence). V was clipped by 7 bases and J by 5 bases; unmatched bases: 7. CDR3 length: 12 residues. CDR3 region: CSGGGTSETQYF. As DNA, the CDR3 is TGCAGTGGAGGGGGCACGTCGGAGACCCAGTACTTC.

This clonotype has more than one count but fewer than ten. The gene calls are TRBV5-5 and TRBJ2-3; 9 bases line up with TRBD1. Per germline, CDR1 SGHKS and CDR2 YYEKEE (reference sequence). V dropped 4 bases and J dropped 4; count of bases not matched to a gene: 7. This CDR3 spans 15 amino acids. As DNA, the CDR3 is TGTGCCAGCAGCAAGGACAGGGGAGGGGCAGATACGCAGTATTTT. It encodes CASSKDRGGADTQYF.

V and J are TRBV6-5 and TRBJ1-2; D possibly corresponds to TRBD1 (6 bases). V was cut by 6 bases and J by 4 bases, with 12 bases left in between. Germline values: CDR1 MNHEY, CDR2 SVGAGI. This CDR3 has 13 residues. The CDR3 DNA reads as TGTGCCAGCAGGGAACAGGGCACCTATGGCTACACCTTC. This encodes CASREQGTYGYTF.

The chain joins TRBV9 to TRBJ1-2; D possibly corresponds to TRBD1 (6 bases). Trimming pared 1 base from V and 4 bases from J, leaving 17 bases between. This CDR3 has 16 amino acids. Germline V gives CDR1 SGDLS, CDR2 YYNGEE. The CDR3 reads CASSVSLRTDLYGYTF. The CDR3 region has the DNA TGTGCCAGCAGCGTATCCCTCCGGACAGACCTCTATGGCTACACCTTC.

The chain links TRBV9 to TRBJ1-2; 11 bases align to TRBD1. Germline V gene lookup returns CDR1 SGDLS and CDR2 YYNGEE. The CDR3 contains 14 residues. V lost 4 bases, J lost 6 bases, and 5 bases stayed unmatched. CDR3 nucleotide sequence: TGTGCCAGCAGCTTCGGACAGGGGGCTAATGGCTACACCTTC. Its translation is CASSFGQGANGYTF.

This clonotype was seen only a few times. The genes are TRBV20-1 and TRBJ2-1; D unresolved. V was pared by 0 bases and J by 0 bases, with 12 bases between. This CDR3 is 16 amino acids long. Germline V CDR1 and CDR2: DFQATT, SNEGSKA (reference sequence). CDR3 DNA: TGCAGTGCTAGAGATAGGTTGGGTGGCTCCTACAATGAGCAGTTCTTC. It is translated as CSARDRLGGSYNEQFF.

This clonotype has just a few counts. The V and J genes are TRBV29-1 and TRBJ2-1; TRBD2 aligns across 8 bases. Losses at the gene ends were 5 bases for V and 5 bases for J; bases not matched to a gene: 14. The germline V gene has CDR1 SQVTM and CDR2 ANQGSEA. CDR3 length equals 16 residues. The CDR3 reads CSVLLGKRGLNNEQFF. CDR3 nucleotide sequence: TGCAGCGTTCTCCTGGGGAAGCGGGGGTTGAACAATGAGCAGTTCTTC.

The chain recombines TRBV29-1 with TRBJ1-1; 7 bases align to TRBD1. Germline V gene lookup returns CDR1 SQVTM and CDR2 ANQGSEA. The CDR3 sequence is 12 residues long. Trimming removed 6 bases from V and 11 bases from J; junction bases left unmatched: 12. CDR3 nucleotides: TGCAGCGTCGAACAGGGGTCAAGTCGCGCTTTCTTT. It encodes CSVEQGSSRAFF.

This chain uses TRBV6-2 or TRBV6-3 with TRBJ2-5; TRBD1 is a possible D gene (6 bases). Trimming pared 6 bases from V and 1 base from J, leaving 9 bases between. Germline-derived CDR1 and CDR2 are MNHEY and SVGEGT. The CDR3 consists of 13 residues. CDR3 in amino acids: CASRDSSQETQYF. The CDR3 DNA is TGTGCCAGCAGGGACAGTTCCCAAGAGACCCAGTACTTC.

The V gene is TRBV28, the J gene TRBJ1-6; D ambiguous. CDR1 and CDR2 (germline): MDHEN, SYDVKM. The length of the CDR3 is 14 residues. Between the trimmed V and J ends, which lost 6 bases and 4 bases, there was a span of 10 bases. This chain's CDR3 is CASRYGPYNSPLHF. CDR3 nucleotides: TGTGCCAGCAGGTACGGACCTTATAATTCACCCCTCCACTTT.

This clonotype has only one observation. The rearrangement joins TRBV29-1 to TRBJ1-2, with 12 nucleotides matching TRBD1. CDR1 SQVTM and CDR2 ANQGSEA come from the germline V gene. The CDR3 runs 17 residues. The V and J ends lost 2 bases and 3 bases, in that order; junction bases with no gene match: 10. In nucleotides, the CDR3 is TGCAGCGTTGAACTCTACCCGGGACAGGGGGCTGACTATGGCTACACCTTC. This encodes CSVELYPGQGADYGYTF. Variable domain in full (rest from reference TRBV29-1 and TRBJ1-2): SAVISQKPSRDICQRGTSLTIQCQVDSQVTMMFWYRQQPGQSLTLIATANQGSEATYESGFVIDKFPISRPNLTFSTLTVSNMSPEDSSIYLCSVELYPGQGADYGYTFGSGTRLTVV.

For this clonotype: Its ends do not fully match the called genes, so a read error is possible. The genes are TRBV6-2 or TRBV6-3 and TRBJ2-3; D is uncertain. The CDR3 contains 13 residues. Germline loops: CDR1 MNHEY, CDR2 SVGEGT. CDR3 sequence (DNA): TGTGCCAGCAGTTGGCACCAGCAAGATACACAGTATTTT. Encoded protein: CASSWHQQDTQYF.

As for this clonotype: The junction differs from germline at one of its ends, possibly a read error. The V gene is TRBV6-9, the J gene TRBJ1-5, with 7 positions matching TRBD1. Germline assignment: CDR1 MNHGY and CDR2 SVAAGI. The CDR3 loop spans 14 amino acids. Written as DNA, the CDR3 is TGCGCCAGCATTACACGACAGGGAGGTCAGCCCCAGCATTTT. Protein sequence: CASITRQGGQPQHF.

V gene TRBV4-2 combines with J gene TRBJ2-1, with 8 nucleotides matching TRBD2. CDR1 and CDR2 (germline): LGHNA, YNFKEQ. V lost 1 base and J lost 3; bases outside the gene matches: 8. This CDR3 has 17 residues. CDR3 in DNA: TGTGCCAGCAGCCAAGGGTCCCGCACTAGCGGCTACAATGAGCAGTTCTTC. Translation: CASSQGSRTSGYNEQFF.

This chain's CDR3 is CSARDMTRLFNEQFF. The CDR3 DNA reads as TGCAGTGCTAGAGATATGACACGACTATTCAATGAGCAGTTCTTC. The chain employs TRBV20-1 and TRBJ2-1, with D tentatively TRBD2 (5 bases). The V gene lost 0 bases and the J gene lost 6 bases, with 15 bases spanning the gap. The CDR3 covers 15 residues. Germline V gene data show CDR1 as DFQATT and CDR2 as SNEGSKA (reference sequence).

V usage is TRBV6-2 or TRBV6-3 and J usage is TRBJ1-2; D gene ambiguous. Germline V lookup: CDR1 MNHEY, CDR2 SVGEGT. CDR3 length equals 14 residues. V was shortened by 2 bases and J by 4 bases, with 11 bases between the two germline ends. The chain's CDR3 is CASSYQDPFYGYTF. The CDR3 region has the DNA TGTGCCAGCAGTTACCAGGATCCTTTCTATGGCTACACCTTC.

This clonotype was recorded a few times. V and J are TRBV15 and TRBJ2-7; no definite D call. V lost 0 bases and J 4 bases, leaving 7 bases between the germline ends. The CDR3 spans 13 residues. Germline V gene lookup returns CDR1 LNHNV and CDR2 YYDKDF (reference sequence). The CDR3, as DNA: TGTGCCACCAGCAGAGATCAAGGGTACGAGCAGTACTTC. Translating it yields CATSRDQGYEQYF. The full variable domain, its missing parts supplied by reference TRBV15 and TRBJ2-7, is DAMVIQNPRYQVTQFGKPVTLSCSQTLNHNVMYWYQQKSSQAPKLLFHYYDKDFNNEADTPDNFQSRRPNTSFCFLDIRSPGLGDTAMYLCATSRDQGYEQYFGPGTRLTVT.

This clonotype appeared a few times. The chain has TRBV14 and TRBJ2-1; D gene uncertain. Trimming left V 4 bases short and J 6 bases short, with 13 bases between. The CDR3 totals 14 residues. The V gene's germline CDR1 is SGHDN and CDR2 FVKESK. The CDR3 nucleotides are TGTGCCAGCAGCCTTATAGCATCGACCAATGAGCAGTTCTTC. Translation gives CASSLIASTNEQFF.

This clonotype was seen more than once but under ten times. The genes are TRBV3-1 and TRBJ2-6, with D uncertain. Trimming removed 3 bases at V and 2 bases at J, with 11 bases between. This CDR3 is 16 amino acids long. Germline lookup yields CDR1 LGHDT and CDR2 YNNKEL (reference sequence). The CDR3 nucleotides are TGTGCCAGCAGCCAGAGGCTGGGTGCTGGGGCCAACGTCCTGACTTTC. It specifies CASSQRLGAGANVLTF.

The chain carries TRBV28 and TRBJ2-4; D is uncertain. The J call is doubtful: the DNA matches TRBJ2-7 better. The CDR3 runs to 12 residues. The V gene's germline CDR1 is MDHEN and CDR2 SYDVKM. For the CDR3, the DNA is TGTGCCACCCTTCGACTGGGCTACGAGCAGTACTTC. It codes for CATLRLGYEQYF.

The rearrangement uses TRBV7-2 and TRBJ2-1; D may be TRBD2 (6 bases). In germline, CDR1 is SGHTA, CDR2 FQGNSA. Trimming took 2 bases from V and 9 from J, leaving 17 bases between them. The CDR3 extends over 15 amino acids. The CDR3 sequence is CASSLRLGGVGEQFF. CDR3 coding DNA: TGTGCCAGCAGCTTACGACTAGGCGGGGTAGGTGAGCAGTTCTTC. Complete variable domain (other parts from reference TRBV7-2 and TRBJ2-1): GAGVSQSPSNKVTEKGKDVELRCDPISGHTALYWYRQSLGQGLEFLIYFQGNSAPDKSGLPSDRFSAERTGGSVSTLTIQRTQQEDSAVYLCASSLRLGGVGEQFFGPGTRLTVL.

This clonotype was recorded once. V gene TRBV7-3 combines with J gene TRBJ1-2; D remains unclear. CDR1 and CDR2 (germline): SGHTA, FQGTGA. Trimming shortened V by 3 bases and J by 4 bases, and 12 bases separated the two germline ends. CDR3 length equals 14 residues. CDR3 DNA sequence: TGTGCCAGCAGCTTTCGTAGCCTTTTCTATGGCTACACCTTC. Protein product: CASSFRSLFYGYTF.